This T cell receptor beta chain derives from a study of blood T cells in healthy people across ages. A second PCR, run for about 7 to 11 cycles, used a sample-barcoded 5' primer plus a J-beta primer mix. TCRdb used MiXCR to reprocess the 5' RACE reads, holding one entry per CDR3 protein. The sample includes about 500,000 distinct CDR3 sequences, about 24% seen only once; the top ten take approximately 10%. Peripheral blood was drawn, ten milliliters per donor. There are 15 residues in the CDR3. J lost 0 bases, V lost 8 bases, and 8 bases had no gene match. These same records also appear under a second study, on T cells of mothers and their children. This second study notes: Random nucleotides (2-4) and sample barcodes were added by the M1S primer used in the second PCR. Related and unrelated pairs show similar thymic shaping of TCR recombination output.

Source material: blood. The sequence came from a boy between 10 and 17 years old in good health. The chain has TRBV12-3 or TRBV12-4 and TRBJ2-3; 7 nucleotides match TRBD2. CDR3 coding DNA: TGTGCCAGCCGCACGGGGGGTACTAGCACAGATACGCAGTATTTT. Protein: CASRTGGTSTDTQYF.